These 30 T cell receptor beta chains were all obtained from the same sample, sequenced in a study of T cell responses to AZD1222 COVID-19 vaccine. Data came from immunoSEQ multiplex PCR; TCRdb stores just in-frame clones and leaves some out. The sample holds about 68,000 clones, 88% seen once. Sequencing used peripheral blood, obtained on day 0 of AZD1222 vaccination. These TCRs come from an adult in good health.

The rearrangement uses TRBV5-4 and TRBJ2-3; tentatively, D is TRBD1 (6 bases). This CDR3 spans 15 amino acids. Trimming left V 3 bases short and J 3 bases short, with 14 bases between. CDR1 and CDR2 from the germline V gene are SGHNT and YYREEE (reference sequence). The CDR3 coding sequence is TGTGCCAGCAGCTACAGGGACCGCGCGACAGATACGCAGTATTTT. Amino acids: CASSYRDRATDTQYF.

J is TRBJ1-4 and V is TRBV19; D not resolved. The CDR3 has 15 residues. Germline V lookup: CDR1 LNHDA, CDR2 SQIVND (reference sequence). Trimming removed 7 bases at V and 0 bases at J, with 12 bases between. The CDR3 loop is CASTLGRTTNEKLFF. For the CDR3, the DNA is TGTGCCAGTACCCTCGGACGGACAACTAATGAAAAACTGTTTTTT. The full variable domain, in which reference TRBV19 and TRBJ1-4 provide the parts outside the CDR3, is DGGITQSPKYLFRKEGQNVTLSCEQNLNHDAMYWYRQDPGQGLRLIYYSQIVNDFQKGDIAEGYSVSREKKESFPLTVTSAQKNPTAFYLCASTLGRTTNEKLFFGSGTQLSVL.

The chain combines TRBV19 with TRBJ2-2, with 8 bases that match TRBD1. V gave up 3 bases and J gave up 2 bases; unmatched junction bases: 8. In germline, CDR1 is LNHDA, CDR2 SQIVND (reference sequence). The CDR3 totals 17 residues. The CDR3 protein is CASSIAGTGYNTGELFF. In DNA form, the CDR3 reads TGTGCCAGTAGTATTGCCGGGACAGGATATAACACCGGGGAGCTGTTTTTT. The full variable domain, its missing parts supplied by reference TRBV19 and TRBJ2-2, is DGGITQSPKYLFRKEGQNVTLSCEQNLNHDAMYWYRQDPGQGLRLIYYSQIVNDFQKGDIAEGYSVSREKKESFPLTVTSAQKNPTAFYLCASSIAGTGYNTGELFFGEGSRLTVL.

This rearrangement joins TRBV7-6 to TRBJ2-1; TRBD1 agrees at 7 bases. The V and J ends lost 4 bases and 6 bases, in that order; junction bases with no gene match: 15. This CDR3 is built from 17 residues. Germline CDR1 SGHVS, CDR2 FNYEAQ. The CDR3 loop reads CASSSNLYGQAPNEQFF. The DNA for the CDR3 is TGTGCCAGCAGCTCCAACCTATACGGACAGGCCCCCAATGAGCAGTTCTTC.

The chain carries TRBV12-2 and TRBJ2-7; the D segment call TRBD2 is taken from the table without a DNA check. TRBV12-2 is listed as a pseudogene. The CDR3 has 10 amino acids. CDR3 coding DNA: TGTGCAAGTCGCCTAATGGTAGAGCACTTC. Its protein product is CASRLMVEHF.

The chain has TRBV2 and TRBJ2-1; 11 bases fit TRBD2. From germline, CDR1 is SNHLY and CDR2 FYNNEI. The V and J ends lost 3 bases and 6 bases, in that order; junction bases with no gene match: 4. This CDR3 region has 15 residues. The CDR3 region has the DNA TGTGCCAGCAGTGATGCTAGCGGGAGGTTCAATGAGCAGTTCTTC. Residues: CASSDASGRFNEQFF. Drawing the rest from reference TRBV2 and TRBJ2-1, the complete variable domain is EPEVTQTPSHQVTQMGQEVILRCVPISNHLYFYWYRQILGQKVEFLVSFYNNEISEKSEIFDDQFSVERPDGSNFTLKIRSTKLEDSAMYFCASSDASGRFNEQFFGPGTRLTVL.

V and J are TRBV7-9 and TRBJ1-4; D may be TRBD1 (6 bases). Deletions cut 1 base from V and 2 bases from J, with 14 bases between. There are 17 residues in the CDR3. Germline V gives CDR1 SEHNR, CDR2 FQNEAQ (reference sequence). CDR3 residues: CASSLGVGGGTNEKLFF. CDR3 nucleotides: TGTGCCAGCAGCTTAGGTGTCGGGGGCGGCACTAATGAAAAACTGTTTTTT. The full variable domain, completed using reference TRBV7-9 and TRBJ1-4, is DTGVSQNPRHKITKRGQNVTFRCDPISEHNRLYWYRQTLGQGPEFLTYFQNEAQLEKSRLLSDRFSAERPKGSFSTLEIQRTEQGDSAMYLCASSLGVGGGTNEKLFFGSGTQLSVL.

This chain joins TRBV19 and TRBJ2-1; D may be TRBD1 (6 bases). The germline V gene encodes CDR1 LNHDA and CDR2 SQIVND (reference sequence). The CDR3 has 14 amino acids. Trimming cost V 3 bases and J 3 bases, with 9 bases left between them. The DNA for the CDR3 is TGTGCCAGTAGTATTCGACAGGACTACAATGAGCAGTTCTTC. This encodes CASSIRQDYNEQFF.

The chain combines TRBV30 with TRBJ1-4; D ambiguous. Germline assignment: CDR1 GTSNPN and CDR2 SVGIG (reference sequence). The CDR3 loop spans 13 amino acids. Trimming cost V 3 bases and J 8 bases, with 13 bases left between them. The chain's CDR3 is CAWRGNSGEKLFF. In DNA form, the CDR3 reads TGTGCCTGGAGGGGTAACTCGGGGGAAAAACTGTTTTTT.

The CDR3 loop is CASSPAGPLYEQYF. CDR3 sequence (DNA): TGTGCCAGCTCACCAGCGGGCCCCCTCTACGAGCAGTACTTC. V and J are TRBV18 and TRBJ2-7, with D maybe TRBD2 (5 bases). The CDR3 totals 14 residues. Trimming left V 2 bases short and J 3 bases short, with 11 bases between. The germline CDR1 and CDR2 sequences are KGHSH and LQKENI.

The rearrangement links TRBV9 to TRBJ2-7, with D unclear. The V and J ends lost 4 bases and 0 bases respectively, with 14 bases between them. Per germline, CDR1 SGDLS and CDR2 YYNGEE. The CDR3 totals 15 residues. CDR3 in DNA: TGTGCCAGCAGCTCGACTGGGGAAAGCTCCTACGAGCAGTACTTC. Translated: CASSSTGESSYEQYF. The full variable domain, completed using reference TRBV9 and TRBJ2-7, is DSGVTQTPKHLITATGQRVTLRCSPRSGDLSVYWYQQSLDQGLQFLIQYYNGEERAKGNILERFSAQQFPDLHSELNLSSLELGDSALYFCASSSTGESSYEQYFGPGTRLTVT.

The V call is TRBV28, the J call TRBJ2-7; 9 nucleotides agree with TRBD1. The V and J ends lost 4 bases and 11 bases, in that order; junction bases with no gene match: 6. Germline V CDR1 and CDR2: MDHEN, SYDVKM. The CDR3 contains 12 residues. The CDR3 region has the DNA TGTGCCAGCAGTTCACAGGGGGCCCAGGAGTACTTC. Translated: CASSSQGAQEYF.

The chain combines TRBV5-1 with TRBJ2-2, with 8 positions matching TRBD2. With 3 bases clipped from V and 6 bases from J, the junction kept 7 bases outside the gene matches. The CDR3 covers 15 residues. Germline CDR1 SGHRS, CDR2 YFSETQ. This CDR3 reads CASSSTREGAGELFF. Here the CDR3 DNA reads TGCGCCAGCAGCTCGACACGGGAGGGAGCCGGGGAGCTGTTTTTT. Full variable domain (rest looked up from reference TRBV5-1 and TRBJ2-2): KAGVTQTPRYLIKTRGQQVTLSCSPISGHRSVSWYQQTPGQGLQFLFEYFSETQRNKGNFPGRFSGRQFSNSRSEMNVSTLELGDSALYLCASSSTREGAGELFFGEGSRLTVL.

This rearrangement joins TRBV3-1 (or the pseudogene TRBV3-2) to TRBJ2-7, with no clear D. The CDR3 runs 14 residues. Trimming removed 1 base from V and 0 bases from J, with 7 bases in between. Germline V CDR1 and CDR2: LGHDT, YNNKEL (reference sequence). CDR3 coding DNA: TGTGCCAGCAGCCAAGTCTACAGCTCCTACGAGCAGTACTTC. This encodes CASSQVYSSYEQYF.

The rearrangement links TRBV27 to TRBJ2-1, with D possibly being TRBD2 (7 bases). CDR3 length equals 15 residues. Germline CDR1 MNHEY, CDR2 SMNVEV (reference sequence). Trimming took 6 bases from V and 7 from J, leaving 19 bases between them. The DNA for the CDR3 is TGTGCCAGCAGACCCCTGGTTAGGGGGGGTAATGAGCAGTTCTTC. Amino acid sequence: CASRPLVRGGNEQFF.

This clone was counted between two and nine times. The V gene is TRBV30, the J gene TRBJ1-6; D is unresolved. The CDR3 covers 15 residues. Germline loops: CDR1 GTSNPN, CDR2 SVGIG (reference sequence). Trimming stripped 0 bases from V and 5 bases from J, with 11 bases between. The CDR3 region has the DNA TGTGCCTGGAGTGTACGGCCAGGTCATAATTCACCCCTCCACTTT. It yields the protein CAWSVRPGHNSPLHF.

A single count supports this clone. The chain links TRBV2 to TRBJ1-5; D is uncertain. V was shortened by 2 bases and J by 7 bases, with 12 bases between the two germline ends. CDR3 length: 14 amino acids. Per the germline V gene, CDR1 is SNHLY and CDR2 is FYNNEI. In DNA, the CDR3 is TGTGCCAGCAGTGAATCAAGTAGGAGGCAGCCCCAGCATTTT. Its translation: CASSESSRRQPQHF.

The chain employs TRBV6-1 and TRBJ1-2; no definite D call. The CDR3 is 15 amino acids. Germline CDR1 is MNHNS and CDR2 is SASEGT. V was shortened by 1 base and J by 4 bases, with 13 bases between the two germline ends. For the CDR3, the DNA is TGTGCCAGCAGTGAAGGCTTCGGCGGGTCCTATGGCTACACCTTC. Translation: CASSEGFGGSYGYTF.

V gene TRBV7-9 combines with J gene TRBJ2-5; 11 bases fit TRBD2. The CDR3 totals 15 residues. The ends lost 5 bases at V and 3 bases at J; junction bases unmatched: 5. CDR1 SEHNR and CDR2 FQNEAQ come from the germline V gene (reference sequence). The CDR3 DNA reads TGTGCCAGCAGCGATAGCGGGAGGGGAAAAGAGACCCAGTACTTC. Its translation: CASSDSGRGKETQYF.

This clone was counted a few times. The chain combines TRBV5-1 with TRBJ2-7; TRBD2 aligns across 11 bases. The germline V gene encodes CDR1 SGHRS and CDR2 YFSETQ. V dropped 0 bases and J dropped 7; count of bases not matched to a gene: 6. This CDR3 has 15 residues. The CDR3: CASSLEASGRREQYF. Here the CDR3 DNA reads TGCGCCAGCAGCTTGGAAGCTAGCGGGAGGCGAGAGCAGTACTTC.

This clone has just one count. The gene calls are TRBV7-8 and TRBJ1-1, with a tentative D call TRBD1 (6 bases). Germline assignment: CDR1 SGHVS and CDR2 FQNEAQ. CDR3 size: 17 residues. V lost 0 bases to trimming and J lost 0 bases, with 14 bases between them. CDR3: CASSLARDTFMNTEAFF. As DNA, the CDR3 is TGTGCCAGCAGCTTAGCGCGGGACACCTTCATGAACACTGAAGCTTTCTTT. The entire variable domain, with the rest obtained from reference TRBV7-8 and TRBJ1-1, is as follows: GAGVSQSPRYKVAKRGQDVALRCDPISGHVSLFWYQQALGQGPEFLTYFQNEAQLDKSGLPSDRFFAERPEGSVSTLKIQRTQQEDSAVYLCASSLARDTFMNTEAFFGQGTRLTVV.

The chain is built from TRBV2 and TRBJ1-5; 7 nucleotides align to TRBD1. V trimming: 5 bases; J trimming: 5 bases; junction bases outside the gene matches: 6. Germline V gene lookup returns CDR1 SNHLY and CDR2 FYNNEI. The CDR3 extends over 14 amino acids. For the CDR3, the DNA is TGTGCCAGCAGTCAACAGGGGACCGATCAGCCCCAGCATTTT. Translating it yields CASSQQGTDQPQHF.

The gene calls are TRBV19 and TRBJ1-1; D gene uncertain. Germline assignment: CDR1 LNHDA and CDR2 SQIVND (reference sequence). The V and J ends lost 5 bases and 6 bases respectively, with 7 bases between them. The CDR3 totals 11 residues. The CDR3 loop is CASSHTAEAFF. The CDR3 bases are TGTGCCAGTAGTCATACTGCTGAAGCTTTCTTT. Based on the CDR3 plus reference TRBV19 and TRBJ1-1, the full variable domain is DGGITQSPKYLFRKEGQNVTLSCEQNLNHDAMYWYRQDPGQGLRLIYYSQIVNDFQKGDIAEGYSVSREKKESFPLTVTSAQKNPTAFYLCASSHTAEAFFGQGTRLTVV.

The chain links TRBV6-6 to TRBJ1-5, with D tentatively TRBD1 (6 bases). The CDR3 length is 11 residues. Germline CDR1 reads MNHNY; CDR2 reads SVGAGI (reference sequence). Trimming took off 8 bases at V and 13 bases at J, with 15 bases between the two ends. CDR3 sequence (DNA): TGTGCCAGCGCCCTAACAGGGTTGCAGCATTTT. This translates into CASALTGLQHF.

The rearrangement joins TRBV7-9 to TRBJ2-1, with 11 nucleotides matching TRBD2. The CDR3 runs 15 residues. From germline, CDR1 is SEHNR and CDR2 FQNEAQ (reference sequence). The J segment lost 7 bases and the V segment lost 5 bases, leaving 7 bases of the junction unmatched. CDR3 nucleotide sequence: TGTGCCAGCAGCATCGGGACTAGCGGTGGAAATGAGCAGTTCTTC. It codes for CASSIGTSGGNEQFF. Variable domain in full (rest from reference TRBV7-9 and TRBJ2-1): DTGVSQNPRHKITKRGQNVTFRCDPISEHNRLYWYRQTLGQGPEFLTYFQNEAQLEKSRLLSDRFSAERPKGSFSTLEIQRTEQGDSAMYLCASSIGTSGGNEQFFGPGTRLTVL.

J is TRBJ2-1 and V is TRBV7-9; D may be TRBD2 (6 bases). CDR3 length equals 17 residues. CDR1 is SEHNR, CDR2 FQNEAQ, per germline (reference sequence). Trimming left V 4 bases short and J 9 bases short, with 25 bases between. The CDR3 bases are TGTGCCAGCAGCTCCTACGTCGATGGTAGCGGCTGGGTTGAGCAGTTCTTC. This codes for CASSSYVDGSGWVEQFF.

The chain uses TRBV15 and TRBJ2-5; 9 nucleotides match TRBD1. From germline, CDR1 is LNHNV and CDR2 YYDKDF (reference sequence). The V segment lost 4 bases and the J segment 3 bases; nucleotides outside the gene matches: 3. The CDR3 spans 14 residues. The CDR3: CATSTRQGEETQYF. CDR3 sequence (DNA): TGTGCCACCAGCACCAGACAGGGGGAAGAGACCCAGTACTTC.

The CDR3 DNA follows: TGTGCCAGCAGTCGGGACAGGTTTAATGAAAAACTGTTTTTT. This gives the protein CASSRDRFNEKLFF. V is TRBV28 and J is TRBJ1-4, with TRBD1 matching 8 bases. The V gene's germline CDR1 is MDHEN and CDR2 SYDVKM. V trimming: 5 bases; J trimming: 4 bases; junction bases outside the gene matches: 3. The CDR3 sequence is 14 residues long.

Note on this clone: The junction departs from germline at one end; a sequencing error may be responsible. The chain is built from TRBV4-1 and TRBJ1-6; D is ambiguous. CDR3 length: 15 residues. Germline V lookup: CDR1 MGHRA, CDR2 YSYEKL. The CDR3 loop reads CASSHRPSNNSPLHF. The CDR3 nucleotides are TGCGCCAGCAGCCATCGGCCCTCCAATAATTCACCCCTCCACTTT.

The V gene is TRBV4-2, the J gene TRBJ1-1, with 10 bases fitting TRBD1. V was pared by 4 bases and J by 3 bases, with 8 bases of the junction left unmatched. The CDR3 is 16 residues long. Germline V gene lookup returns CDR1 LGHNA and CDR2 YNFKEQ. CDR3 amino acids: CASSRTWTGGDTEAFF. Written as DNA, the CDR3 is TGTGCCAGCAGCCGGACTTGGACAGGGGGAGACACTGAAGCTTTCTTT.